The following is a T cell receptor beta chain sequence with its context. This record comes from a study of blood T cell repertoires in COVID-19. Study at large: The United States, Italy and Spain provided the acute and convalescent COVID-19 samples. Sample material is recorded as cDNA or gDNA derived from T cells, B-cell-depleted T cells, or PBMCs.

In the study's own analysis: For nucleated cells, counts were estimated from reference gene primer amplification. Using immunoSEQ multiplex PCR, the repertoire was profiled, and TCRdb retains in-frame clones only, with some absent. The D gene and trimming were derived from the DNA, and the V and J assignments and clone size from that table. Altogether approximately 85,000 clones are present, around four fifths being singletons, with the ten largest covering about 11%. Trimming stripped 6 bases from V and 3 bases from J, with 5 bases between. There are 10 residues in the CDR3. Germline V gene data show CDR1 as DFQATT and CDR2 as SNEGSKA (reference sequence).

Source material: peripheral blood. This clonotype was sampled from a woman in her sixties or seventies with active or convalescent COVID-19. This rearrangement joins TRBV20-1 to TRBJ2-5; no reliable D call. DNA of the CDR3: TGCAGTGCCCTAGAAGAGACCCAGTACTTC. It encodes CSALEETQYF.